Listed below are T cell receptor beta chains from one sample, sequenced in a study of cytomegalovirus exposure and HLA in healthy donors. TCRdb keeps only in-frame clones here, not all; method: immunoSEQ multiplex PCR. In the table there are approximately 200,000 clones, 83% of which are singletons. The sequenced material came from PBMCs. These TCRs come from a girl aged 10-17 years in good health and CMV-seronegative. The CDR3 runs from the conserved cysteine through the conserved F or W. A D gene is named only where the DNA matches it firmly. For some rows the clone size is stated as once, few or many, or as a class when expanded; others skip it.

CDR3 protein: CASSSVPRDRANSAQYF
CDR3 DNA: TGTGCCAGCAGTTCGGTTCCCCGGGACAGGGCAAATTCGGCGCAGTACTTC
V gene: TRBV28
J gene: TRBJ2-7
clone size: NA
D gene: TRBD1

CDR3 protein: CASSLWTSPVPHYEQYF
CDR3 DNA: TGTGCCAGCAGTTTATGGACTAGCCCGGTTCCACACTACGAGCAGTACTTC
V gene: TRBV27
J gene: TRBJ2-7
clone size: NA
D gene: TRBD2

CDR3 protein: CAWSRGQSSGNTIYF
CDR3 DNA: TGTGCCTGGAGTAGGGGACAGTCCTCTGGAAACACCATATATTTT
V gene: TRBV30
J gene: TRBJ1-3
clone size: NA
D gene: TRBD1

CDR3 protein: CSVAGATEAFF
CDR3 DNA: TGCAGCGTTGCTGGGGCCACTGAAGCTTTCTTT
V gene: TRBV29-1
J gene: TRBJ1-1
clone size: NA
D gene: NA

CDR3 protein: CASSLKASASGTSGANVLTF
CDR3 DNA: TGTGCCAGCAGCTTAAAGGCAAGTGCTAGCGGAACCTCTGGGGCCAACGTCCTGACTTTC
V gene: TRBV7-3
J gene: TRBJ2-6
clone size: NA
D gene: TRBD2

CDR3 protein: CSVRHGKNTGELFF
CDR3 DNA: TGCAGCGTTCGGCACGGGAAGAACACCGGGGAGCTGTTTTTT
V gene: TRBV29-1
J gene: TRBJ2-2
clone size: NA
D gene: NA

CDR3 protein: CASSEDYGTGAQPQHF
CDR3 DNA: TGTGCCAGCAGTGAAGACTACGGGACAGGGGCGCAGCCCCAGCATTTT
V gene: TRBV2
J gene: TRBJ1-5
clone size: NA
D gene: TRBD1

CDR3 protein: CASSFLQGGTGELFF
CDR3 DNA: TGCGCCAGCAGCTTTTTACAGGGTGGGACCGGGGAGCTGTTTTTT
V gene: TRBV5-1
J gene: TRBJ2-2
clone size: NA
D gene: NA

CDR3 protein: CASSQRGPDSGELFF
CDR3 DNA: TGCGCCAGCAGCCAAAGGGGGCCAGATTCCGGGGAGCTGTTTTTT
V gene: TRBV5-1
J gene: TRBJ2-2
clone size: NA
D gene: TRBD1

CDR3 protein: CASSMPRDRGHTGELFF
CDR3 DNA: TGTGCCAGCAGCATGCCCCGGGACAGGGGGCACACCGGGGAGCTGTTTTTT
V gene: TRBV7-9
J gene: TRBJ2-2
clone size: NA
D gene: TRBD1

CDR3 protein: CASSLNRWRSEAGELFF
CDR3 DNA: TGTGCCAGCAGCTTAAATCGGTGGCGTAGCGAGGCCGGGGAGCTGTTTTTT
V gene: TRBV13
J gene: TRBJ2-2
clone size: NA
D gene: NA

CDR3 protein: CASSQAVGASYEQYF
CDR3 DNA: TGCGCCAGCAGCCAAGCGGTAGGGGCCTCCTACGAGCAGTACTTC
V gene: TRBV4-1
J gene: TRBJ2-7
clone size: NA
D gene: NA

CDR3 protein: CASSLGLLDREPQHF
CDR3 DNA: TGTGCCAGCAGTTTAGGACTGTTAGATCGGGAGCCCCAGCATTTT
V gene: TRBV28
J gene: TRBJ1-5
clone size: NA
D gene: NA

CDR3 protein: CASRPQLAGPPYEQYF
CDR3 DNA: TGTGCCAGCAGGCCCCAACTAGCGGGCCCCCCCTACGAGCAGTACTTC
V gene: TRBV27
J gene: TRBJ2-7
clone size: NA
D gene: TRBD2

CDR3 protein: CASSYSGTVLEQYF
CDR3 DNA: TGTGCCAGCAGTTATTCCGGGACAGTCTTGGAGCAGTACTTC
V gene: TRBV6-5
J gene: TRBJ2-7
clone size: NA
D gene: TRBD1

CDR3 protein: CASSPIGVSYNSPLHF
CDR3 DNA: TGTGCCAGCAGCCCGATAGGGGTATCCTATAATTCACCCCTCCACTTT
V gene: TRBV27
J gene: TRBJ1-6
clone size: NA
D gene: NA

CDR3 protein: CASSIQGTLVNYGYTF
CDR3 DNA: TGTGCCAGTAGTATCCAGGGGACCCTGGTTAACTATGGCTACACCTTC
V gene: TRBV19
J gene: TRBJ1-2
clone size: NA
D gene: NA

CDR3 protein: CDWGGVYSNQPQHF
CDR3 DNA: TGTGACTGGGGGGGGGTCTATAGCAATCAGCCCCAGCATTTT
V gene: TRBV19
J gene: TRBJ1-5
clone size: NA
D gene: NA

CDR3 protein: CASNEGVFEQFF
CDR3 DNA: TGTGCCAGCAATGAGGGAGTATTTGAGCAGTTCTTC
V gene: TRBV2
J gene: TRBJ2-1
clone size: once
D gene: NA

CDR3 protein: CASSSMPLAGGGETQYF
CDR3 DNA: TGTGCCAGCAGCTCCATGCCCTTAGCGGGAGGGGGGGAGACCCAGTACTTC
V gene: TRBV7-3
J gene: TRBJ2-5
clone size: NA
D gene: TRBD2

CDR3 protein: CASSQVRGTGNTIYF
CDR3 DNA: TGCGCCAGCAGCCAAGTGCGGGGGACTGGAAACACCATATATTTT
V gene: TRBV4-1
J gene: TRBJ1-3
clone size: NA
D gene: NA

CDR3 protein: CASSLWAAGSTYEQYF
CDR3 DNA: TGTGCCAGCAGCTTGTGGGCCGCAGGATCCACCTACGAGCAGTACTTC
V gene: TRBV5-6
J gene: TRBJ2-7
clone size: NA
D gene: NA

CDR3 protein: CSVVIRGLGEQYF
CDR3 DNA: TGCAGCGTTGTCATAAGGGGCCTAGGTGAGCAGTACTTC
V gene: TRBV29-1
J gene: TRBJ2-7
clone size: NA
D gene: NA

CDR3 protein: CASSYSITGPPGELFF
CDR3 DNA: TGTGCCAGCAGTTACTCGATAACAGGACCACCCGGGGAGCTGTTTTTT
V gene: TRBV6-5
J gene: TRBJ2-2
clone size: NA
D gene: NA

CDR3 protein: CSVGTGIFGQFF
CDR3 DNA: TGCAGCGTTGGGACAGGGATTTTTGGGCAGTTCTTC
V gene: TRBV29-1
J gene: TRBJ2-1
clone size: NA
D gene: TRBD1

CDR3 protein: CASSITSGGPANEQFF
CDR3 DNA: TGTGCCAGCAGCATAACTAGCGGGGGGCCCGCCAATGAGCAGTTCTTC
V gene: TRBV7-2
J gene: TRBJ2-1
clone size: NA
D gene: TRBD2

CDR3 protein: CASSSTESSYNEQFF
CDR3 DNA: TGCGCCAGCAGCTCAACAGAGAGCTCCTACAATGAGCAGTTCTTC
V gene: TRBV5-1
J gene: TRBJ2-1
clone size: NA
D gene: NA

CDR3 protein: CASSVLDWGPDTQYF
CDR3 DNA: TGTGCCAGCAGCGTACTCGACTGGGGGCCAGATACGCAGTATTTT
V gene: TRBV9
J gene: TRBJ2-3
clone size: NA
D gene: NA

CDR3 protein: CASKEGGGVTTDTQYF
CDR3 DNA: TGTGCCAGTAAGGAGGGGGGAGGGGTGACCACAGATACGCAGTATTTT
V gene: TRBV19
J gene: TRBJ2-3
clone size: NA
D gene: NA

CDR3 protein: CASSLLVGASTDTQYF
CDR3 DNA: TGCGCCAGCAGCTTGCTCGTCGGTGCTAGCACAGATACGCAGTATTTT
V gene: TRBV5-1
J gene: TRBJ2-3
clone size: NA
D gene: NA

CDR3 protein: CASSLVSPEWSPLHF
CDR3 DNA: TGTGCCAGCAGCTTAGTAAGTCCGGAGTGGTCACCCCTCCACTTT
V gene: TRBV7-2
J gene: TRBJ1-6
clone size: NA
D gene: NA

CDR3 protein: CAIMGDSTNYGYTF
CDR3 DNA: TGTGCCATCATGGGGGACAGCACTAACTATGGCTACACCTTC
V gene: TRBV10-3
J gene: TRBJ1-2
clone size: NA
D gene: TRBD1

CDR3 protein: CASSGSVGRALYEQYF
CDR3 DNA: TGTGCCAGCAGTGGTTCGGTCGGGAGGGCCCTCTACGAGCAGTACTTC
V gene: TRBV6-1
J gene: TRBJ2-7
clone size: once
D gene: TRBD2

CDR3 protein: CASSTFTYSIGANVLTF
CDR3 DNA: TGTGCCAGCAGTACCTTCACTTACAGTATTGGGGCCAACGTCCTGACTTTC
V gene: TRBV2
J gene: TRBJ2-6
clone size: few
D gene: NA

CDR3 protein: CASSRTRPGSLPNTGELFF
CDR3 DNA: TGCGCCAGCAGTCGGACAAGGCCCGGTAGCCTCCCGAACACCGGGGAGCTGTTTTTT
V gene: TRBV10-2
J gene: TRBJ2-2
clone size: NA
D gene: NA

CDR3 protein: CASSAPAGQYNEQFF
CDR3 DNA: TGCGCCAGCAGCGCACCAGCGGGACAATACAATGAGCAGTTCTTC
V gene: TRBV5-1
J gene: TRBJ2-1
clone size: few
D gene: NA

CDR3 protein: CASNYQETQYF
CDR3 DNA: TGTGCCAGTAATTACCAAGAGACCCAGTACTTC
V gene: TRBV2
J gene: TRBJ2-5
clone size: NA
D gene: NA

CDR3 protein: CAISKGQSDEQFF
CDR3 DNA: TGTGCCATCAGTAAGGGACAGTCCGATGAGCAGTTCTTC
V gene: TRBV10-3
J gene: TRBJ2-1
clone size: NA
D gene: TRBD1

CDR3 protein: CASSRRGGAGTEAFF
CDR3 DNA: TGTGCCAGCAGCCGACGAGGGGGAGCGGGGACTGAAGCTTTCTTT
V gene: TRBV5-4
J gene: TRBJ1-1
clone size: few
D gene: NA

CDR3 protein: CASSYSSGLSGNTIYF
CDR3 DNA: TGTGCCAGCAGTTACTCGTCGGGGTTGTCTGGAAACACCATATATTTT
V gene: TRBV6-5
J gene: TRBJ1-3
clone size: NA
D gene: NA

CDR3 protein: CASSRGIQRGGQETQYF
CDR3 DNA: TGTGCCAGCAGCCGCGGTATTCAGCGGGGGGGACAAGAGACCCAGTACTTC
V gene: TRBV5-4
J gene: TRBJ2-5
clone size: once
D gene: TRBD2

CDR3 protein: CASSPPWATGELFF
CDR3 DNA: TGTGCCAGCAGCCCCCCTTGGGCTACCGGGGAGCTGTTTTTT
V gene: TRBV7-8
J gene: TRBJ2-2
clone size: NA
D gene: NA

CDR3 protein: CASSLGTGKVTDTQYF
CDR3 DNA: TGTGCCAGCAGCTTAGGTACAGGGAAAGTCACAGATACGCAGTATTTT
V gene: TRBV7-9
J gene: TRBJ2-3
clone size: NA
D gene: NA

CDR3 protein: CASSSGGTGTYEQYF
CDR3 DNA: TGTGCCAGCAGCTCGGGCGGGACAGGCACCTACGAGCAGTACTTC
V gene: TRBV5-6
J gene: TRBJ2-7
clone size: few
D gene: TRBD1

CDR3 protein: CASSIWGDTEAFF
CDR3 DNA: TGTGCCAGTAGTATATGGGGAGACACTGAAGCTTTCTTT
V gene: TRBV19
J gene: TRBJ1-1
clone size: NA
D gene: NA

CDR3 protein: CASSVTGFSYEQYF
CDR3 DNA: TGTGCCAGCAGTGTTACAGGTTTCTCCTACGAGCAGTACTTC
V gene: TRBV2
J gene: TRBJ2-7
clone size: NA
D gene: NA

CDR3 protein: CASSRAGQGVGTEAFF
CDR3 DNA: TGTGCCAGCAGTCGAGCCGGACAGGGAGTAGGCACTGAAGCTTTCTTT
V gene: TRBV6-6
J gene: TRBJ1-1
clone size: NA
D gene: TRBD1

CDR3 protein: CASSIRDRAYDEQFF
CDR3 DNA: TGTGCCAGTAGTATCCGGGACAGGGCTTACGATGAGCAGTTCTTC
V gene: TRBV19
J gene: TRBJ2-1
clone size: NA
D gene: TRBD1

CDR3 protein: CAWRRQTGRNSPLHF
CDR3 DNA: TGTGCCTGGAGGAGGCAGACTGGGAGGAATTCACCCCTCCACTTT
V gene: TRBV30
J gene: TRBJ1-6
clone size: NA
D gene: NA

CDR3 protein: CASSRGGYTEAFF
CDR3 DNA: TGCGCCAGCAGCCGCGGCGGTTACACTGAAGCTTTCTTT
V gene: TRBV4-1
J gene: TRBJ1-1
clone size: NA
D gene: NA

CDR3 protein: CAWSAYYEQYF
CDR3 DNA: TGTGCCTGGAGTGCTTACTACGAGCAGTACTTC
V gene: TRBV30
J gene: TRBJ2-7
clone size: NA
D gene: NA

CDR3 protein: CASSLLRSTDTQYF
CDR3 DNA: TGTGCCAGCAGTTTACTCAGGAGCACAGATACGCAGTATTTT
V gene: TRBV27
J gene: TRBJ2-3
clone size: once
D gene: NA

CDR3 protein: CASSYSRQLYEQYF
CDR3 DNA: TGTGCCAGCAGTTACTCGAGACAGTTGTACGAGCAGTACTTC
V gene: TRBV6-5
J gene: TRBJ2-7
clone size: NA
D gene: NA

CDR3 protein: CAWKGTSTQYEQYF
CDR3 DNA: TGTGCCTGGAAAGGGACATCCACCCAGTACGAGCAGTACTTC
V gene: TRBV30
J gene: TRBJ2-7
clone size: NA
D gene: NA